These T cell receptor beta chains were read from a single sample in a study of somatic mutations in cytotoxic T cells in rheumatoid arthritis. This table comes from immunoSEQ multiplex PCR, and its TCRdb copy is limited to in-frame clones, with some not included. This repertoire shows about 18,000 clones, over 60% found once; its top ten account for approximately 30%. Specimen: CD8+ T cells sorted from blood. The receptors come from an adult with rheumatoid arthritis. The CDR3 runs from the conserved cysteine through the conserved F or W. Fields, in order: D gene, clone size, J gene, V gene, CDR3 DNA, CDR3 protein. A D gene is named only where the DNA matches it firmly. The listing skips clone size in some rows; elsewhere it reads once, few, many or a size class.

>NA|NA|TRBJ1-5|TRBV5-8
TGTGCCAGCAGCTTCATCACAGGGTTGGGTCAGCCCCAGCATTTT
CASSFITGLGQPQHF
>NA|NA|TRBJ1-5|TRBV27
TGTGCCAGCAGCAGGGCTCTAGGAAGTCAGCCCCAGCATTTT
CASSRALGSQPQHF
>NA|NA|TRBJ2-7|TRBV19
TGTGCCAGTAGTATAGATGGGTACGACGGGGTAACCTACGAGCAGTACTTC
CASSIDGYDGVTYEQYF
>NA|NA|TRBJ2-1|TRBV19
TGTGCCAGTCATCATGGGGACCCGAGATACAATGAGCAGTTCTTC
CASHHGDPRYNEQFF
>NA|NA|TRBJ2-7|TRBV7-2
TGTGCCAGCAGCTTCGACCCTGGGGGGGAGCAGTACTTC
CASSFDPGGEQYF
>NA|NA|TRBJ1-5|TRBV4-1
TGCGCCAGCAGCCAAGAGCATAGGGCCCATAGCAATCAGCCCCAGCATTTT
CASSQEHRAHSNQPQHF
>NA|NA|TRBJ1-1|TRBV4-1
TGCGCCAGCAGCCAAGGGGCTGCCCGTGAAGCTTTCTTT
CASSQGAAREAFF
>TRBD2|NA|TRBJ2-7|TRBV7-9
TGTGCCAGCAGGAAGGTACTAGCGGAAAACTACGAGCAGTACTTC
CASRKVLAENYEQYF
>NA|NA|TRBJ1-1|TRBV11-2
TGTGCCAGCAGCTTAGGGATGGGCCTGGGCACTGAAGCTTTCTTT
CASSLGMGLGTEAFF
>NA|NA|TRBJ1-1|TRBV29-1
TGCAGCGCCTTAGACCCCCAGCGGACTGAAGCTTTCTTT
CSALDPQRTEAFF
>NA|NA|TRBJ2-1|TRBV11-2
TGTGCCAGCAGCCCGGGACTTTTCCTTGGCGATGAGCAGTTCTTC
CASSPGLFLGDEQFF
>NA|NA|TRBJ2-5|TRBV28
TGTGCCAGCGGGGAATGGCAAGAGACCCAGTACTTC
CASGEWQETQYF
>NA|NA|TRBJ1-2|TRBV6-6
TGTGCCAGCAGTTCCTTGATCGGGAGCTATGGCTACACCTTC
CASSSLIGSYGYTF
>TRBD1|NA|TRBJ1-3|TRBV6-5
TGTGCCAGCAGTTCAGACAGGGCTGGAAACACCATATATTTT
CASSSDRAGNTIYF
>NA|NA|TRBJ1-2|TRBV19
TGTGCCAGTACCGGGGGTGGAGGCTACACCTTC
CASTGGGGYTF
>TRBD1|once|TRBJ2-1|TRBV27
TGTGCCAGCAGTTGGACAGGGGGCCATGAGCAGTTCTTC
CASSWTGGHEQFF
>TRBD1|NA|TRBJ2-7|TRBV11-1
TGTGCCAGCAGCTTACACAGGGGGATCCCCTACGAGCAGTACTTC
CASSLHRGIPYEQYF
>TRBD1|NA|TRBJ1-6|TRBV14
TGTGCCAGTCCTCGGGGACAGGGTAGGGAAACCTATAATTCACCCCTCCACTTT
CASPRGQGRETYNSPLHF
>TRBD1|NA|TRBJ1-5|TRBV6-1
TGTGCCAGCAGCGAACCGGGACAGGGCTTAACGCCCCAGCATTTT
CASSEPGQGLTPQHF
>NA|NA|TRBJ1-2|TRBV4-1
TGCGCCAGCAGCCAGGACGGTCAGGCGTATGGCTACACCTTC
CASSQDGQAYGYTF
>TRBD2|NA|TRBJ2-1|TRBV4-2
TGTGCCAGCAGCCCGGGACTAGCGGAAAACAATGAGCAGTTCTTC
CASSPGLAENNEQFF
>NA|NA|TRBJ1-5|TRBV9
TGTGCCAGCAGCGTAGCTACTAGCCAGCCCCAGCATTTT
CASSVATSQPQHF
>NA|once|TRBJ1-1|TRBV28
TGTGCCAGCAGAACCGGGGCCTTCACTGAAGCTTTCTTT
CASRTGAFTEAFF
>NA|once|TRBJ2-3|TRBV11-2
TGTGCCAGCAGCTTAGATTTAAGCACAGATACGCAGTATTTT
CASSLDLSTDTQYF
>NA|NA|TRBJ2-2|TRBV6-6
TGTGCCAGCAGTTACGGGCCGAACACCGGGGAGCTGTTTTTT
CASSYGPNTGELFF
>NA|NA|TRBJ2-1|TRBV5-4
TGTGCCAGCAGCTTGGTCGCCAGCTACAATGAGCAGTTCTTC
CASSLVASYNEQFF
>TRBD2|NA|TRBJ2-1|TRBV13
TGTGCCAGCAGCCCGGGGACTAGCGGGCCTCGGGGGGAGCAGTTCTTC
CASSPGTSGPRGEQFF
>NA|NA|TRBJ1-1|TRBV7-8
TGTGCCAGCAGCTTATGGGGCCTGGACACTGAAGCTTTCTTT
CASSLWGLDTEAFF
>NA|NA|TRBJ2-2|TRBV6-1
TGTGCCAGCAGTGACCGTCTCGACGGGGGCGGGGAGCTGTTTTTT
CASSDRLDGGGELFF
>NA|NA|TRBJ2-5|TRBV10-3
TGTGCCATCGGAAACAGCCTCCAAGAGACCCAGTACTTC
CAIGNSLQETQYF
>NA|NA|TRBJ2-7|TRBV11-2
TGTGCCAGCAGCTTAGAACCAGGGTACTACGAGCAGTACTTC
CASSLEPGYYEQYF
>NA|NA|TRBJ1-1|TRBV5-4
TGTGCCAGCAGCCCGGGTGGGGACACTGAAGCTTTCTTT
CASSPGGDTEAFF
>NA|NA|TRBJ2-1|TRBV7-9
TGTGCCAGCAGCCCCCAGCTTCGGGACGGATCGAGCCCCTACAATGAGCAGTTCTTC
CASSPQLRDGSSPYNEQFF
>NA|once|TRBJ1-4|TRBV6-1
TGTGCCAGCAGCCCGACCACCGAAACTCCAGACCCTATTTTT
CASSPTTETPDPIF
>TRBD2|NA|TRBJ2-1|TRBV7-7
TGTGCTAGCAGCTTAGAAACAATAGCGGGGGGCTGGAATGAGCAGTTCTTC
CASSLETIAGGWNEQFF
>TRBD1|NA|TRBJ2-7|TRBV27
TGTGCCAGCACAGGGGGCTACGAGGGTTCCTACGAGCAGTACTTC
CASTGGYEGSYEQYF
>TRBD1|once|TRBJ1-4|TRBV29-1
TGCAGCGTCCGGACAGGTGAAAAACTGTTTTTT
CSVRTGEKLFF
>NA|NA|TRBJ2-3|TRBV5-4
TGTGCCAGCAGCTTGGGGTTAGAAACAGATACGCAGTATTTT
CASSLGLETDTQYF
>NA|few|TRBJ1-1|TRBV9
TGTGCCAGCAGCGTAGGGGGAACCGACCCAACTTTCTTT
CASSVGGTDPTFF
>TRBD2|NA|TRBJ2-1|TRBV27
TGTGCCAGCAGTTTGTCTAGCGGACTCTACAATGAGCAGTTCTTC
CASSLSSGLYNEQFF
>TRBD2|NA|TRBJ2-7|TRBV25-1
TGTGCCAGCAGTCCCCGGACTAGCGGACCCTACGAGCAGTACTTC
CASSPRTSGPYEQYF
>TRBD1|NA|TRBJ2-5|TRBV29-1
TGCAGCGTTGAAGATCTAACAGGGGGGGAGACCCAGTACTTC
CSVEDLTGGETQYF